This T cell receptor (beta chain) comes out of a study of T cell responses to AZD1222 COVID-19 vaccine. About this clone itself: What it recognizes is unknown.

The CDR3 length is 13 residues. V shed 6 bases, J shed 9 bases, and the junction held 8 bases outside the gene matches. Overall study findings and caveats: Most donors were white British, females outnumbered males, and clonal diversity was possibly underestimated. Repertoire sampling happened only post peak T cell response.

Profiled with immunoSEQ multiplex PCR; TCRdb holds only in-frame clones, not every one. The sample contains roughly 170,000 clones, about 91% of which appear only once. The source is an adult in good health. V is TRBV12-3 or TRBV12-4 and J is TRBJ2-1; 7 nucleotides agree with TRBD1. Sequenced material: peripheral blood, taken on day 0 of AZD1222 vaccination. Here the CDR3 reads CASSLNRGGEQFF. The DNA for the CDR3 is TGTGCCAGCAGCCTCAACAGGGGTGGTGAGCAGTTCTTC.